The sequence of this TCR beta chain was determined in a study of primary melanoma T cells and metastatic recurrence (dated by TCRdb to the early 2020s). About the investigation overall: A total of approximately 200 primary melanomas made up the cohort, all of stage T2 to T4 and more than 1 mm thick. Histopathological grading of tumor-infiltrating lymphocytes served as the comparison point for the T-cell fraction derived from sequencing. Whether T-cell fraction and T-cell repertoire clonality in primary melanoma tumors predicted patient outcome was tested in the study. The T-cell fraction measured by TCR beta sequencing was weighed against progression-free survival, the clinical outcome chosen for the comparison.

This clone was detected a few times. The specificity of this receptor is unknown. Within one base of it there is no much larger clone, and no base qualities were kept. CDR1 LGHNT and CDR2 FRNRAP are derived from the germline V gene. The CDR3 spans 14 residues, from the cysteine through the phenylalanine. The CDR3 DNA has 42 bases and is translated from base 1. The library relied on the immunoSEQ multiplex PCR assay. Primary melanoma tumor tissue underwent high-throughput sequencing of the T-cell receptor beta chain. Regarding the original processing steps: Among the repertoire analyses were the distribution of insertions and deletions and the sharing of TCRB CDR3 between samples. The predictive value of the T-cell fraction was ranked against histopathological variables by a gradient-boosted model. Here the immuneACCESS table is served through TCRdb, limited to in-frame sequences with V and J called. Missing clones are a known gap in these copies; in checked studies unresolved V genes cover under half, and the rest lacks a known reason. D and trimming come from the DNA, and the V and J calls and clone size come from that table. The sample table lists about 420 clones, 86% of them with a count of one. The top ten clones comprise around 15% of the sample.

The research as a whole found: Tumor T-cell fraction was reported to predict progression-free survival independently of thickness, ulceration, mitotic rate and age. An effective T-cell-mediated antitumor response in primary melanoma was presented by the authors only as a suggestion rather than as a demonstrated mechanism. Protection appeared to be conferred by a T-cell fraction above 20% regardless of ulceration status, mitotic rate or nodal disease. Compared with adding any other histopathological variable to tumor thickness, adding T-cell fraction reportedly produced a bigger improvement in progression-free survival prediction.

Each patient's primary melanoma had been surgically resected and was viewed as potentially curable, though still at risk of metastatic recurrence. In this chain, TRBV12-5 is recombined with TRBJ2-2, and TRBD1 aligns with 9 junction nucleotides. The TCR was taken from a human donor with melanoma. The sample taken for sequencing was melanoma tumor tissue. In nucleotides, the sequence is TGTGCCAGCCGGGACAGGGTCAACACCGGGGAGCTGTTTTTT. Translated, this gives CASRDRVNTGELFF.